This TCR beta chain was captured in a study of cytotoxic CD8 clonotypes in ibrutinib-treated CLL. About this clone: Its antigen is as yet unknown.

Target depth was 1 in 200,000 to 1 in 1 million T cells, about 10x per clonotype. Repertoires were generated with immunoSEQ multiplex PCR, while TCRdb's copy carries only in-frame clones and drops some. Of about 150,000 clones listed, about 79% are singletons. Study-wide results and limits: Rising at ibrutinib response, clonality subsequently fell back toward baseline at progression. Sampling times (in sustained-remission versus progressing patients) were not the same. At the start, clonality exceeded age-matched healthy donors and followed circulating CD8+ T-cell counts.

The CDR3 length is 13 residues. Germline-derived CDR1 and CDR2 are KGHSH and LQKENI. With 1 base removed from V and 5 bases from J, the gap between germline ends came to 5 bases. The sample in question was PBMCs, obtained after 12 months of ibrutinib treatment. This receptor was taken from a human donor with chronic lymphocytic leukemia. This rearrangement joins TRBV18 to TRBJ2-2; D is ambiguous. The CDR3 loop is CASSPQQTGELFF. The CDR3 DNA reads as TGTGCCAGCTCACCACAGCAAACCGGGGAGCTGTTTTTT. The whole variable domain, remainder taken from reference TRBV18 and TRBJ2-2, is NAGVMQNPRHLVRRRGQEARLRCSPMKGHSHVYWYRQLPEEGLKFMVYLQKENIIDESGMPKERFSAEFPKEGPSILRIQQVVRGDSAAYFCASSPQQTGELFFGEGSRLTVL.